A selection of T cell receptor beta chains follows, all from one sample in a study of neurological immune-mediated disorders. From the 5' RACE reads, TCRdb called clonotypes with MiXCR, one entry per CDR3 protein. The repertoire has more than 50,000 distinct CDR3 sequences, approximately 4.1% of them found once; the top ten carry 1% to 1.5%. The sample was PBMCs. Receptors originate from a man aged 25 to 40 with multiple sclerosis. CDR3s include the opening cysteine and the closing phenylalanine or tryptophan. Each record gives: D gene, clone size, V gene, J gene, CDR3 DNA, CDR3 protein. D genes are given only for firm matches. Part of the rows lack a size; the others show once, few, many or a class for expanded clones.

d_call: .
clone_size: few
v_call: TRBV3-1
j_call: TRBJ2-1
cdr3_nt: TGTGCCAGCAGCCAAGTCTGGGGCAATGAGCAGTTCTTC
cdr3_aa: CASSQVWGNEQFF

d_call: .
clone_size: many
v_call: TRBV5-8
j_call: TRBJ2-5
cdr3_nt: TGTGCCAGCAGCTTGCGACCGGCAACAGAGACCCAGTACTTC
cdr3_aa: CASSLRPATETQYF

d_call: TRBD1
clone_size: many
v_call: TRBV18
j_call: TRBJ2-2
cdr3_nt: TGTGCCAGCTCAACCGGACAGGGGGCAACCGGGGAGCTGTTTTTT
cdr3_aa: CASSTGQGATGELFF

d_call: .
clone_size: many
v_call: TRBV4-3
j_call: TRBJ1-2
cdr3_nt: TGCGCCAGCAGCGTCCGCAGTTCAGAGCCGGGAGGCTACACCTTC
cdr3_aa: CASSVRSSEPGGYTF

d_call: .
clone_size: .
v_call: TRBV6-4
j_call: TRBJ1-6
cdr3_nt: TGTGCCAGCAGTGACTCGGACGGATCCTGGAATTCACCCCTCCACTTT
cdr3_aa: CASSDSDGSWNSPLHF

d_call: TRBD1
clone_size: many
v_call: TRBV20-1
j_call: TRBJ1-6
cdr3_nt: TGCAGTGCTAGTCGCGACAGGGGCTCTAATTCACCCCTCCACTTT
cdr3_aa: CSASRDRGSNSPLHF

d_call: .
clone_size: many
v_call: TRBV13
j_call: TRBJ1-1
cdr3_nt: TGTGCCAGCAGCTTAGTTGGTGGAGTCACTGAAGCTTTCTTT
cdr3_aa: CASSLVGGVTEAFF

d_call: .
clone_size: many
v_call: TRBV3-1
j_call: TRBJ2-7
cdr3_nt: TGTGCCAGCAGTTCGACCTACGAGCAGTACTTC
cdr3_aa: CASSSTYEQYF

d_call: .
clone_size: many
v_call: TRBV4-3
j_call: TRBJ1-6
cdr3_nt: TGCGCCAGCAGCCAAGAGCATGGGACCGCAAATTCACCCCTCCACTTT
cdr3_aa: CASSQEHGTANSPLHF

d_call: TRBD2
clone_size: many
v_call: TRBV29-1
j_call: TRBJ2-2
cdr3_nt: TGCAGCGCGGGGGGGCATTCCGGGGAGCTGTTTTTT
cdr3_aa: CSAGGHSGELFF

d_call: .
clone_size: many
v_call: TRBV6-1
j_call: TRBJ2-3
cdr3_nt: TGTGCCAGCAAGGGTAGCCAGGGGCCCACAGATACGCAGTATTTT
cdr3_aa: CASKGSQGPTDTQYF

d_call: .
clone_size: few
v_call: TRBV20-1
j_call: TRBJ2-5
cdr3_nt: TGCAGTGCTAATTCCGCCCAATTGGGGGAGACCCAGTACTTC
cdr3_aa: CSANSAQLGETQYF

d_call: .
clone_size: many
v_call: TRBV12-3/TRBV12-4
j_call: TRBJ2-7
cdr3_nt: TGTGCCAGCAGTTTGGTCGCAGGGCCCTACGAGCAGTACTTC
cdr3_aa: CASSLVAGPYEQYF

d_call: .
clone_size: many
v_call: TRBV12-3/TRBV12-4
j_call: TRBJ1-3
cdr3_nt: TGTGCCAGCAGTTTGGACGGGACTTCTGGAAACACCATATATTTT
cdr3_aa: CASSLDGTSGNTIYF

d_call: .
clone_size: many
v_call: TRBV20-1
j_call: TRBJ2-7
cdr3_nt: TGCAGTGCTAGGGCCCAAGTAGGTCGCGACTCCTACGAGCAGTACTTC
cdr3_aa: CSARAQVGRDSYEQYF

d_call: .
clone_size: many
v_call: TRBV6-5
j_call: TRBJ2-3
cdr3_nt: TGTGCCAGCAGCGCCATGGACTCGTACACAGATACGCAGTATTTT
cdr3_aa: CASSAMDSYTDTQYF

d_call: .
clone_size: many
v_call: TRBV20-1
j_call: TRBJ1-5
cdr3_nt: TGCAGTGCAATGGACAGAAGCAAGAATCAGCCCCAGCATTTT
cdr3_aa: CSAMDRSKNQPQHF

d_call: .
clone_size: many
v_call: TRBV5-1
j_call: TRBJ2-7
cdr3_nt: TGCGCCAGCAGCTATCAGGGTAGCTACGAGCAGTACTTC
cdr3_aa: CASSYQGSYEQYF

d_call: .
clone_size: many
v_call: TRBV18
j_call: TRBJ1-4
cdr3_nt: TGTGCCAGCTCACCACCGTACGAGGAAAAACTGTTTTTT
cdr3_aa: CASSPPYEEKLFF

d_call: .
clone_size: many
v_call: TRBV29-1
j_call: TRBJ2-7
cdr3_nt: TGCAGCGTTGAAGTGGGACTCACCGGCGAGCAGTACTTC
cdr3_aa: CSVEVGLTGEQYF

d_call: TRBD1
clone_size: many
v_call: TRBV6-6
j_call: TRBJ1-1
cdr3_nt: TGTGCCAGCAGTGTGACAGGGCAAGACACTGAAGCTTTCTTT
cdr3_aa: CASSVTGQDTEAFF

d_call: .
clone_size: many
v_call: TRBV4-2
j_call: TRBJ2-5
cdr3_nt: TGTGCCAGCAGCCGATGGGTATCGGGAACACAAGAGACCCAGTACTTC
cdr3_aa: CASSRWVSGTQETQYF

d_call: TRBD1
clone_size: many
v_call: TRBV5-1
j_call: TRBJ2-4
cdr3_nt: TGCGCCAGCAGCCTCGGGACAGTGGCGGGCATTCAGTACTTC
cdr3_aa: CASSLGTVAGIQYF